Listed here is a single T cell receptor beta chain. The data derive from a study of blood T cell repertoires in COVID-19. Looking at the study overall: Samples came from the United States, Italy and Spain, spanning acute and convalescent COVID-19. T cells, B-cell-depleted T cells, or PBMCs supplied cDNA or gDNA.

Each participant's cohort was designated according to participant-reported clinical history. Per the original data handling: Reference gene primer amplification yielded estimated nucleated cell counts. Repertoires were generated with immunoSEQ multiplex PCR, while TCRdb's copy carries only in-frame clones and drops some. That table is the source of V, J and clone size, and D and trimming were worked out from the DNA. The sample consists of roughly 200,000 clones, roughly 88% of them appearing once. This CDR3 region has 15 residues. Germline V CDR1 and CDR2: MNHEY, SMNVEV (reference sequence). Trimming shortened V by 2 bases and J by 4 bases, and 14 bases separated the two germline ends.

The sequence derives from a middle-aged man with acute COVID-19. Sequenced sample: PBMCs or T cells enriched from blood (not recorded which). The genes are TRBV27 and TRBJ1-2; the D gene is possibly TRBD1 (6 bases). CDR3 protein: CASSLGGGGGYGYTF. The CDR3, as DNA: TGTGCCAGCAGTTTAGGGGGCGGGGGGGGCTATGGCTACACCTTC.